Below are 13 T cell receptor beta chains sequenced from a single sample in a study of CD8 T cells in ankylosing spondylitis. In TCRdb, the 5' RACE reads were re-called with MiXCR into one record per CDR3 protein. The sample has about 340,000 distinct CDR3 sequences, around 15% seen once. Sequencing input: blood, either unsorted or a sorted T cell fraction (not recorded which). These TCRs come from a male donor with ankylosing spondylitis or in good health (not recorded which).

This clonotype was counted many times. The chain is built from TRBV5-1 and TRBJ1-1; TRBD1 matches 7 bases. J lost 5 bases, V lost 3 bases, and 4 bases had no gene match. This CDR3 has 13 residues. The germline CDR1 and CDR2 sequences are SGHRS and YFSETQ. CDR3 region: CASSSGQRTEAFF. DNA of the CDR3: TGCGCCAGCAGCTCGGGACAGAGGACTGAAGCTTTCTTT. Looking up the rest from reference TRBV5-1 and TRBJ1-1 gives the full variable domain: KAGVTQTPRYLIKTRGQQVTLSCSPISGHRSVSWYQQTPGQGLQFLFEYFSETQRNKGNFPGRFSGRQFSNSRSEMNVSTLELGDSALYLCASSSGQRTEAFFGQGTRLTVV.

This clonotype was detected many times. The chain recombines TRBV20-1 with TRBJ2-1; the match to TRBD2 covers 7 bases. Per germline, CDR1 DFQATT and CDR2 SNEGSKA (reference sequence). V shed 3 bases and J 6 bases; nucleotides not matched to a gene: 14. There are 16 residues in the CDR3. The DNA of the CDR3 is TGCAGTGCTAGTTTTGTGGGCGGGAGCGGGCGCAATGAGCAGTTCTTC. This encodes CSASFVGGSGRNEQFF.

This chain connects TRBV5-1 to TRBJ1-2; D call uncertain. The CDR3 is made up of 13 amino acids. Germline lookup yields CDR1 SGHRS and CDR2 YFSETQ. Trimming shortened V by 6 bases and J by 5 bases, and 14 bases separated the two germline ends. CDR3 sequence (DNA): TGCGCCAGCAACCCGGGGTTAGGGTATGGCTACACCTTC. Translated: CASNPGLGYGYTF.

This clonotype has a handful of counts. The V and J genes are TRBV10-3 and TRBJ1-1, with 7 bases that match TRBD1. The CDR3 spans 14 residues. V gave up 6 bases and J gave up 1 base; unmatched junction bases: 5. Germline CDR1 and CDR2: ENHRY and SYGVKD. The CDR3 protein is CAIRAGGKNTEAFF. The CDR3 DNA follows: TGTGCCATCAGGGCAGGGGGTAAGAACACTGAAGCTTTCTTT.

This clonotype was seen more than once but under ten times. This chain links TRBV5-1 with TRBJ2-3, with a possible D match to TRBD1 (5 bases). Trimming cost V 1 base and J 6 bases, with 21 bases left between them. The CDR3 extends over 17 amino acids. In germline, CDR1 is SGHRS, CDR2 YFSETQ. The CDR3 sequence is CASSLRVDGPGSDTQYF. CDR3 nucleotide sequence: TGCGCCAGCAGCTTGCGTGTGGACGGGCCAGGGTCGGATACGCAGTATTTT.

The CDR3 spells CASSLQGERDEQYF. The CDR3 DNA follows: TGCGCCAGCAGCTTACAGGGGGAACGGGACGAGCAGTACTTC. The J gene is TRBJ2-7, the V gene TRBV5-1, with 8 positions matching TRBD1. The CDR3 loop spans 14 amino acids. Losses at the gene ends were 2 bases for V and 5 bases for J; bases not matched to a gene: 6. CDR1 and CDR2 (germline): SGHRS, YFSETQ.

This clonotype was observed a few times. V gene TRBV7-9 combines with J gene TRBJ1-2; D may be TRBD1 (5 bases). The V gene lost 7 bases and the J gene lost 7 bases, with 13 bases spanning the gap. The CDR3 extends over 12 amino acids. Germline loops: CDR1 SEHNR, CDR2 FQNEAQ (reference sequence). CDR3 amino acids: CASMEGSGGYTF. In DNA, the CDR3 is TGTGCCAGCATGGAGGGGTCTGGTGGCTACACCTTC.

V is TRBV10-3 and J is TRBJ1-5; D ambiguous. The V end lost 1 base, the J end lost 9 bases, and 7 bases lay between the germline ends. This CDR3 region has 12 residues. Germline CDR1 ENHRY, CDR2 SYGVKD. The CDR3 DNA reads TGTGCCATCAGTGAGTATGAGGGGCCCCAGCATTTT. Residues: CAISEYEGPQHF.

The chain employs TRBV6-5 and TRBJ2-7; D might be TRBD2 (5 bases). Trimming stripped 2 bases from V and 5 bases from J, with 10 bases between. The CDR3 length is 13 residues. Germline V gene sequence: CDR1 MNHEY, CDR2 SVGAGI. The CDR3 loop is CASSYTGSNEQYF. CDR3 nucleotide sequence: TGTGCCAGCAGTTACACGGGGTCGAACGAGCAGTACTTC.

The chain has TRBV15 and TRBJ2-3, with D perhaps matching TRBD2 (5 bases). The CDR3 is 14 amino acids. The V end lost 5 bases, the J end lost 0 bases, and 9 bases lay between the germline ends. Germline-derived CDR1 and CDR2 are LNHNV and YYDKDF (reference sequence). This CDR3 is CATSVRTSTDTQYF. For the CDR3, the DNA is TGTGCCACCAGCGTGAGGACTAGCACAGATACGCAGTATTTT. Filled out from reference TRBV15 and TRBJ2-3, the complete variable domain reads DAMVIQNPRYQVTQFGKPVTLSCSQTLNHNVMYWYQQKSSQAPKLLFHYYDKDFNNEADTPDNFQSRRPNTSFCFLDIRSPGLGDTAMYLCATSVRTSTDTQYFGPGTRLTVL.

V usage is TRBV10-3 and J usage is TRBJ1-3; 8 nucleotides align to TRBD1. CDR1 and CDR2 from the germline V gene are ENHRY and SYGVKD. Unmatched junction bases numbered 5, after V lost 6 bases and J lost 4 bases. This CDR3 spans 14 amino acids. The CDR3 bases are TGTGCCATCAGGTCGACAGGGGACGGAAACACCATATATTTT. This gives the protein CAIRSTGDGNTIYF.

V usage is TRBV6-5 and J usage is TRBJ1-6; TRBD1 aligns across 9 bases. V gave up 0 bases and J gave up 7 bases; unmatched junction bases: 7. Per the germline V gene, CDR1 is MNHEY and CDR2 is SVGAGI. This CDR3 is 17 amino acids long. DNA for the CDR3: TGTGCCAGCAGTTACTCGCGGGGACAGGGCTCGAATTCACCCCTCCACTTT. This codes for CASSYSRGQGSNSPLHF.

This clonotype occurred a few times. The chain carries TRBV28 and TRBJ2-1, with D perhaps matching TRBD1 (6 bases). The CDR3 contains 15 residues. Germline CDR1 is MDHEN and CDR2 is SYDVKM. V shed 3 bases and J shed 1 base, with 10 bases lying between them. The DNA for the CDR3 is TGTGCCAGCAGTTTGGGGGCCTTATCCTACAATGAGCAGTTCTTC. Translating it yields CASSLGALSYNEQFF.